This record covers a single T cell receptor beta chain. This sample is part of a study of OX40 agonist ivuxolimab in advanced cancers. Study overall: Intravenous ivuxolimab at 0.01 to 10 mg/kg was given to patients every 2 weeks.

Germline lookup yields CDR1 SSHAT and CDR2 FNYEAQ (reference sequence). There are 13 residues in the CDR3. V dropped 2 bases and J dropped 5 bases, with 10 bases sitting between them. Profiling relied on immunoSEQ multiplex PCR, and the TCRdb table lists in-frame clones only, not all of them. The sample has more than 45,000 clones; roughly 82% are singletons. This chain uses TRBV7-7 with TRBJ2-7; D is possibly TRBD1 (5 bases). The receptor comes from an adult with an advanced solid tumor such as melanoma, head and neck, liver or kidney cancer. The sample in question was CD4+ or CD8+ T cells sorted from blood, obtained in a trial of the OX40 agonist ivuxolimab. The CDR3 reads CASSLNLQDEQYF. DNA of the CDR3: TGTGCCAGCAGCTTAAATCTACAGGACGAGCAGTACTTC.